Detailed here is one T cell receptor beta chain. The data derive from a study of T cell changes during pregnancy in multiple sclerosis. Using immunoSEQ multiplex PCR, the repertoire was profiled, and TCRdb retains in-frame clones only, with some absent. The sample has about 89,000 clones, 85% to 95% seen once. V dropped 5 bases and J dropped 5; count of bases not matched to a gene: 6. This CDR3 region has 15 residues. The V gene's germline CDR1 is SEHNR and CDR2 FQNEAQ (reference sequence). This clonotype was obtained from a female donor with multiple sclerosis, enrolled in a pregnancy study. The source was peripheral blood, collected in the third trimester of pregnancy. The genes are TRBV7-9 and TRBJ2-1, with 10 bases fitting TRBD1. CDR3 bases: TGTGCCAGCAGCCACCGGGACAGGGGTGACAATGAGCAGTTCTTC. Its translation is CASSHRDRGDNEQFF.